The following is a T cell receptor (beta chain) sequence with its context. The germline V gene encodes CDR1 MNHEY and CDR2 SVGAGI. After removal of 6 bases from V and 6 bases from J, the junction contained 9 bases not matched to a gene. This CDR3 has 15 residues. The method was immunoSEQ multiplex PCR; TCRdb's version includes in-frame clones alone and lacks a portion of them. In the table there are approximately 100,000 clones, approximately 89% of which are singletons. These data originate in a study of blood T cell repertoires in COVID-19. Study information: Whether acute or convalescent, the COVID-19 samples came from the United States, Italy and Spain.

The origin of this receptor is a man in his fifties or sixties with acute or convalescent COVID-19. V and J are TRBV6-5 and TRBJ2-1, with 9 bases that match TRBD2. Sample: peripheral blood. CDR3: CASRRTLSGSNEQFF. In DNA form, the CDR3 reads TGTGCCAGCAGGAGAACCCTTAGCGGGAGCAATGAGCAGTTCTTC.